This paragraph reports one T cell receptor beta chain. Its antigen is undetermined. The V end lost 1 base, the J end lost 3 bases, and 13 bases lay between the germline ends. Germline CDR1 reads LNHNV; CDR2 reads YYDKDF (reference sequence). The CDR3 loop spans 16 amino acids. This sample is part of a study of T cell responses to AZD1222 COVID-19 vaccine. Looking at the study overall: Doses given second, at about 4 or about 12 weeks, were pooled.

TCRdb's table, derived via immunoSEQ multiplex PCR, lists solely in-frame clones and lacks some. The sample shows about 110,000 clones, roughly 90% of them seen only once. Study-level results: Baseline seropositives among AZD1222 recipients totaled only five or six.

Sample: peripheral blood, taken on day 0 of AZD1222 vaccination. The source is an adult in good health. The chain couples TRBV15 to TRBJ1-5; D perhaps matches TRBD1 (5 bases). CDR3 bases: TGTGCCACCAGCAGAGTTCAGGGCCTCTACAATCAGCCCCAGCATTTT. This translates into CATSRVQGLYNQPQHF.